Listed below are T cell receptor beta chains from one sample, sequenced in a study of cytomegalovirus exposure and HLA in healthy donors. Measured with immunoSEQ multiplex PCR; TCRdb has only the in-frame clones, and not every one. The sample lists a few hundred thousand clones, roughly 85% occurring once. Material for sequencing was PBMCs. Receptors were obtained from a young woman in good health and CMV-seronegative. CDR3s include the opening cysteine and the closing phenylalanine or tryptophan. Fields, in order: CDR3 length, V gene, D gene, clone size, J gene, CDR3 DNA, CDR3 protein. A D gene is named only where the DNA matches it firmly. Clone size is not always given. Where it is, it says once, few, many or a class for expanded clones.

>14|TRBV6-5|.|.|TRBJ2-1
TGTGCCAGCAGGCCTGACATATGGGACAATGAGCAGTTCTTC
CASRPDIWDNEQFF
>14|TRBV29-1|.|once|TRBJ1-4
TGCAGCGTTGGAGGGCCCGCGGGTAATGAAAAACTGTTTTTT
CSVGGPAGNEKLFF
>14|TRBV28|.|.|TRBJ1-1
TGTGCCAGCAGTTCAATGGAGGCAGGGACTTCGGCTTTCTTT
CASSSMEAGTSAFF
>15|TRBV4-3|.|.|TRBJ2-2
TGCGCCAGCAGCCAAGAACGCGGGGATACCGGGGAGCTGTTTTTT
CASSQERGDTGELFF
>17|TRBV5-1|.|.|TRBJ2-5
TGCGCCAGCAGCCCCAGAGGGGTGGCGGGACCCCAAGAGACCCAGTACTTC
CASSPRGVAGPQETQYF
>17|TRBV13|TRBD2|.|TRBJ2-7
TGTGCCAGCAGCTTAAAGGTGGGGGGACTAGGGCCCGGGGAGCAGTACTTC
CASSLKVGGLGPGEQYF
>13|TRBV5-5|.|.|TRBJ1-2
TGTGCCAGCAGCTTGGGCGGCAACTATGGCTACACCTTC
CASSLGGNYGYTF
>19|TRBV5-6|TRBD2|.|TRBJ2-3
TGTGCCAGCAGCTTGACTAGCGGGAGAGAGTGGGGGGAGAAAGATACGCAGTATTTT
CASSLTSGREWGEKDTQYF
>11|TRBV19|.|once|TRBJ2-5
TGTGCCAGTAGTATAGCCGGGGCCCAGTACTTC
CASSIAGAQYF
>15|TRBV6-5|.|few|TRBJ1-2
TGTGCCAGCAACCGGAAGGGGCAGGCTAACTATGGCTACACCTTC
CASNRKGQANYGYTF
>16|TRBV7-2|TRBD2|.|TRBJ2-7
TGTGCCAGCAGCTTAGGGACTAGCGGGAGTTTTCCCGAGCAGTACTTC
CASSLGTSGSFPEQYF
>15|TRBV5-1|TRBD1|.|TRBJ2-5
TGCGCCAGCAGCTTGTGGACAGGGGGACAAGAGACCCAGTACTTC
CASSLWTGGQETQYF
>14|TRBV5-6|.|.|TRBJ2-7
TGTGCCAGCAGCTCACCGCTCACCGGGGGCGAGCAGTACTTC
CASSSPLTGGEQYF
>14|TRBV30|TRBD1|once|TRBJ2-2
TGTGCCTGGTCTACAGGGGGCGCGGGCGGGGAGCTGTTTTTT
CAWSTGGAGGELFF
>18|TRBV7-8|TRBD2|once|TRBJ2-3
TGTGCCAGCAGCCCTCTAGCGGGAGTGAAGACTAGCACAGATACGCAGTATTTT
CASSPLAGVKTSTDTQYF
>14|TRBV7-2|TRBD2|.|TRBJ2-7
TGTGCCAGCAGCCCCCGACTAGCCCCTTACGAGCAGTACTTC
CASSPRLAPYEQYF
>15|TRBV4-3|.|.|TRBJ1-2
TGCGCCAGCAGCCAAGAGGGCCAGAATAACTATGGCTACACCTTC
CASSQEGQNNYGYTF
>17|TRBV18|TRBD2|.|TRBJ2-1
TGTGCCAGCTCACCACCCCCATCGAGCGGGATCTACAATGAGCAGTTCTTC
CASSPPPSSGIYNEQFF
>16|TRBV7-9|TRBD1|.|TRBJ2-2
TGTGCCAGCAGCTTGGGACAGGGCCTTAACACCGGGGAGCTGTTTTTT
CASSLGQGLNTGELFF
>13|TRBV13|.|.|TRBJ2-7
TGTGCCAGCAGCTTAGGCAGGGCCCACGAGCAGTACTTC
CASSLGRAHEQYF
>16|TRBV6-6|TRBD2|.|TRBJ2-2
TGTGCCAGCAGTAAAGGACTAGCGGGAGCCCCCGGGGAGCTGTTTTTT
CASSKGLAGAPGELFF
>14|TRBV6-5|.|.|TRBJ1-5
TGTGCCAGCAGTTACTCGAGGTTAAATCAGCCCCAGCATTTT
CASSYSRLNQPQHF
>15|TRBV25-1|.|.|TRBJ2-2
TGTGCCAGCAGTGATCCGGGACAGAACACCGGGGAGCTGTTTTTT
CASSDPGQNTGELFF
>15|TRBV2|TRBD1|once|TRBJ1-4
TGTGCCAGCACCGAACAGGGACAGGCTAATGAAAAACTGTTTTTT
CASTEQGQANEKLFF
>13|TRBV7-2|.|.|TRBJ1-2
TGTGCCAGCAGCTTAGGACAGAACTATGGCTACACCTTC
CASSLGQNYGYTF
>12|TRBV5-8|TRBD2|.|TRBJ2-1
TGTGCCAGCAACCCGGGGGGGAATGAGCAGTTCTTC
CASNPGGNEQFF
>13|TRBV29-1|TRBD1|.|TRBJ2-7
TGCAGCGTCACAGGGGGCGCAGCCTACGAGCAGTACTTC
CSVTGGAAYEQYF
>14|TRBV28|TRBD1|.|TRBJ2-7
TGTGCCAGCAGTGTACGAACAGGGGAGCGGGAGCAGTACTTC
CASSVRTGEREQYF
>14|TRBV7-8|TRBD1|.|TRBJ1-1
TGTGCCAGCAGCGCGGGACAGGGGAGGACTGAAGCTTTCTTT
CASSAGQGRTEAFF
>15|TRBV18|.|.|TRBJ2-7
TGTGCCAGCTCACCAGGCGGCCCTAGCTCCTACGAGCAGTACTTC
CASSPGGPSSYEQYF
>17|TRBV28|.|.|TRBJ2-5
TGTGCCAGCAGTTCCACATTGGAGGGTACAGCGGGAGAGACCCAGTACTTC
CASSSTLEGTAGETQYF
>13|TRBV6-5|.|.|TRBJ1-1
TGTGCCAGCAGTTTTTCAGGGAACACTGAAGCTTTCTTT
CASSFSGNTEAFF
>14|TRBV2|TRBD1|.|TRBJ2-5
TGTGCCAGCGGGGTGGACAGGGGGCGAGAGACCCAGTACTTC
CASGVDRGRETQYF
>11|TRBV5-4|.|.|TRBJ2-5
TGTGCCAGCAGCCTCCAAGAGACCCAGTACTTC
CASSLQETQYF
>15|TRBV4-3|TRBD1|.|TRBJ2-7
TGCGCCAGCAGTCTAGCTTCCGGGACAGGCTACGAGCAGTACTTC
CASSLASGTGYEQYF
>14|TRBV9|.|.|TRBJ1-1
TGTGCCAGCAGCGTAGCTCCGGCAGGGCCTGAAGCTTTCTTT
CASSVAPAGPEAFF
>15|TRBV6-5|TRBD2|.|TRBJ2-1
TGTGCCAGCAGGTCAGTGGCGGGAGGTTACAATGAGCAGTTCTTC
CASRSVAGGYNEQFF
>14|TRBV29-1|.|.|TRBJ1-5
TGCAGCGTCTCCCCCCAGGGAAACAATCAGCCCCAGCATTTT
CSVSPQGNNQPQHF
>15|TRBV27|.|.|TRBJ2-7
TGTGCCAGCAGTTTCATAGGGAGATCTACGAATGAGCAGTACTTC
CASSFIGRSTNEQYF
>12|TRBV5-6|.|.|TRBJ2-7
TGTGCCAGCAGCTTGGGGACATTAGAGCAGTACTTC
CASSLGTLEQYF
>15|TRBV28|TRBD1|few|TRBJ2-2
TGTGCCAGCAGTTTAGGGACAGCGAACACCGGGGAGCTGTTTTTT
CASSLGTANTGELFF
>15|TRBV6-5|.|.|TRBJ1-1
TGTGCCAGCAGTTACAGCAGGGTCATGAACACTGAAGCTTTCTTT
CASSYSRVMNTEAFF
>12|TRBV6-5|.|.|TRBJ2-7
TGTGCCAGCAGACCAGACAGCTACGAGCAGTACTTC
CASRPDSYEQYF
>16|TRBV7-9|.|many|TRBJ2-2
TGTGCCAGCAGCCCACGTTCGTCCAGGGACACCGGGGAGCTGTTTTTT
CASSPRSSRDTGELFF
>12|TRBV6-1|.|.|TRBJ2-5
TGTGCCAGCAGTGAATACGGTGAGACCCAGTACTTC
CASSEYGETQYF
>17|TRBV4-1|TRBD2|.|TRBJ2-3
TGCGCCAGCAGGAGATTCTTAGCGGGAATGATGGGAGATACGCAGTATTTT
CASRRFLAGMMGDTQYF
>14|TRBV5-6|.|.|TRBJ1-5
TGTGCCAGCAGTGGCCGGAGGAGCAATCAGCCCCAGCATTTT
CASSGRRSNQPQHF
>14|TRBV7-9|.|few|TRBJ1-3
TGTGCCAGCAGCCTGCAGGGCCCTGGAAACACCATATATTTT
CASSLQGPGNTIYF
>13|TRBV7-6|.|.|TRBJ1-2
TGTGCCAGCAGCTTAGGGGTCATCGGGGTCTACACCTTC
CASSLGVIGVYTF
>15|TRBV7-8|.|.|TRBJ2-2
TGTGCCAGCACCGACTCAGGGGAGAACACCGGGGAGCTGTTTTTT
CASTDSGENTGELFF
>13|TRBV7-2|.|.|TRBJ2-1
TGTGCCAGCAGCTTAGTAGGGACTAATGAGCAGTTCTTC
CASSLVGTNEQFF
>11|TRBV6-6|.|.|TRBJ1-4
TGTGCCAGCAGTTACGGGGGCCCGCGGTTTTTT
CASSYGGPRFF
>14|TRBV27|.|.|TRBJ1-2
TGTGCCAGCAGCTCGGGTGGGGGGGTCTATGGCTACACCTTC
CASSSGGGVYGYTF
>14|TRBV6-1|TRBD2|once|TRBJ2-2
TGTGCCAGCAGGCCGGGACTAGAGACCGGGGAGCTGTTTTTT
CASRPGLETGELFF
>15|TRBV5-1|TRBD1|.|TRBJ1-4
TGCGCCAGCAGCGTGGACAGGGGAACTAATGAAAAACTGTTTTTT
CASSVDRGTNEKLFF
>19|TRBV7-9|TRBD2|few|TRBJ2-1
TGTGCCAGCAACTCAGCGGGACTAGGATATCAAAGCTCCTACAATGAGCAGTTCTTC
CASNSAGLGYQSSYNEQFF
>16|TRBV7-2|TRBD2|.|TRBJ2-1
TGTGCCAGCACCACAGGGGGGACTAGCGGGAGATTTGAGCAGTTCTTC
CASTTGGTSGRFEQFF
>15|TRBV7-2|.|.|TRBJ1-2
TGTGCCAGCAGCTTAGTGGGGGGTGAGGGCTCTGGCTACACCTTC
CASSLVGGEGSGYTF
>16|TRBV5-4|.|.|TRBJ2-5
TGTGCCAGCAGCTTGGGGGGTGGGACAACAAGAGTGGCCCAGTACTTC
CASSLGGGTTRVAQYF